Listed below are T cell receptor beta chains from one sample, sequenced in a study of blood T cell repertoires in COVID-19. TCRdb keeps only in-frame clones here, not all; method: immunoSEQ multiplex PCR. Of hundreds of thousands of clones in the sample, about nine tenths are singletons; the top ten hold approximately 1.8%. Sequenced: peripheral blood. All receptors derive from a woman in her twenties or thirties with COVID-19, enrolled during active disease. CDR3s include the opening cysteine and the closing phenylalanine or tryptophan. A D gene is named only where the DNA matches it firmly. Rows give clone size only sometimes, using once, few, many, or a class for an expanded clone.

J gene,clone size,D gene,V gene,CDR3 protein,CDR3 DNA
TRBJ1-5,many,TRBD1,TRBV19,CASSPGTVEDQPQHF,TGTGCCAGTAGCCCCGGGACAGTAGAGGATCAGCCCCAGCATTTT
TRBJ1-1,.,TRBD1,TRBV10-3,CAISSGQVPNTEAFF,TGTGCCATCAGCTCAGGACAGGTCCCGAACACTGAAGCTTTCTTT
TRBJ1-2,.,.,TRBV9,CASSVDSNYGYTF,TGTGCCAGCAGCGTAGACAGTAACTATGGCTACACCTTC
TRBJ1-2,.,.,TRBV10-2,CASNSLNYGYTF,TGCGCCAGCAACTCCCTAAATTATGGCTACACCTTC
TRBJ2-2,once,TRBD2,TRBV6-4,CASSRIGLAGALNTGELFF,TGTGCCAGCAGCCGGATAGGTCTAGCGGGGGCCCTGAACACCGGGGAGCTGTTTTTT
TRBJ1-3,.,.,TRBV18,CASSPLTATSSGNTIYF,TGTGCCAGCTCCCCATTGACAGCGACGAGCTCTGGAAACACCATATATTTT
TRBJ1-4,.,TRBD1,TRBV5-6,CASSLTGGEKLFF,TGTGCCAGCAGCTTGACAGGGGGAGAAAAACTGTTTTTT
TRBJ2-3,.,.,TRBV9,CASSVSLTDTQYF,TGTGCCAGCAGCGTATCGTTAACAGATACGCAGTATTTT
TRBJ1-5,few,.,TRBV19,CATAPGFRGGSNQPQHF,TGTGCCACCGCTCCCGGGTTCCGGGGAGGGAGCAATCAGCCCCAGCATTTT
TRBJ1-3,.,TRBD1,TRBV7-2,CASSSRTGSGNTIYF,TGTGCCAGCAGCTCCCGGACAGGGTCAGGAAACACCATATATTTT
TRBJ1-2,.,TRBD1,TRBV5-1,CASSIDPGQGLGYTF,TGCGCCAGCAGCATCGACCCGGGACAGGGTCTTGGCTACACCTTC
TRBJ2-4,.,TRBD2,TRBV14,CASSHSSGGAGYIQYF,TGTGCCAGCAGCCATTCTAGCGGGGGGGCCGGGTACATTCAGTACTTC
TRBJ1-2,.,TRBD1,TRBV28,CASSSSGTGASGYTF,TGTGCCAGCAGTTCTTCCGGGACAGGGGCGTCTGGCTACACCTTC
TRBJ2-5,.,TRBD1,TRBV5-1,CASNPAGGMETQYF,TGCGCCAGCAACCCAGCAGGGGGTATGGAGACCCAGTACTTC
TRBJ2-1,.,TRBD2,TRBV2,CASSGERGFGNEQFF,TGTGCCAGCAGTGGCGAGCGGGGTTTTGGGAATGAGCAGTTCTTC
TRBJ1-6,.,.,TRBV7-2,CASSLAQGRGSPLHF,TGTGCCAGCAGCTTAGCGCAGGGAAGGGGTTCACCCCTCCACTTT
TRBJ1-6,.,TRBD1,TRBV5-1,CASKTGTGGNSPLHF,TGCGCCAGCAAAACCGGGACAGGGGGAAATTCACCCCTCCACTTT
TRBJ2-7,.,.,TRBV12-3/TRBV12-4,CASSRLALGEQYF,TGTGCCAGCAGTAGGCTAGCATTGGGGGAGCAGTACTTC
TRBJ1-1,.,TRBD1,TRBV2,CASTPRRDRAPFF,TGTGCCAGCACCCCCCGACGCGACAGGGCGCCTTTCTTT
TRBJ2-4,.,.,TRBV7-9,CASSLQGGWSPPTKNIQYF,TGTGCCAGCAGCCTCCAAGGGGGTTGGTCGCCCCCGACCAAAAACATTCAGTACTTC
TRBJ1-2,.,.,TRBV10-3,CAISENIPYGYTF,TGTGCCATCAGTGAAAATATCCCCTATGGCTACACCTTC
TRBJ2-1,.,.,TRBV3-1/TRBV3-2,CASSQAVSRHEQFF,TGTGCCAGCAGCCAGGCCGTATCTAGACATGAGCAGTTCTTC
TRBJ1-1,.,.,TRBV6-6,CASSLGAGTEAFF,TGTGCCAGCAGCCTGGGTGCGGGCACTGAAGCTTTCTTT
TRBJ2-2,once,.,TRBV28,CASSPATGITGELFF,TGTGCCAGCAGTCCGGCCACAGGGATTACCGGGGAGCTGTTTTTT
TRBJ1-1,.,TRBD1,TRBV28,CASRDSGTEAFF,TGTGCCAGCCGGGACAGTGGCACTGAAGCTTTCTTT
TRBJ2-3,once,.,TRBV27,CASSPWGGGRTDTQYF,TGTGCCAGCAGTCCATGGGGCGGTGGGCGCACAGATACGCAGTATTTT
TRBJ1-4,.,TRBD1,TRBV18,CASSESGTGLEKLFF,TGTGCCAGCTCAGAAAGCGGGACAGGGCTTGAAAAACTGTTTTTT
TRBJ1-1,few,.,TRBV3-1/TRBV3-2,CASRAVNTEAFF,TGTGCCAGCAGGGCAGTGAACACTGAAGCTTTCTTT
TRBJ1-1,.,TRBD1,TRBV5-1,CASSSNPNRGRTEAFF,TGCGCCAGCAGCTCGAACCCCAACAGGGGGCGTACTGAAGCTTTCTTT
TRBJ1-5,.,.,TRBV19,CASSTSNQPQHF,TGTGCCAGTAGTACCAGTAATCAGCCCCAGCATTTT
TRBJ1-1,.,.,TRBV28,CASSLVTGEAFF,TGTGCCAGCAGTTTAGTGACAGGTGAAGCTTTCTTT